The TCR beta chain described here comes from a study of cytomegalovirus exposure and HLA in healthy donors (dated by TCRdb to about 2017). Regarding the study in general: According to an earlier analysis of a few hundred of the donors, 150 million to 200 million T cells yielded 95 million to 140 million unique TCR beta sequences and around 280 Gb of sequence data. About five DR-DQ haplotypes were treated as single units for association and clustering because of strong linkage in the cohort. High-throughput TCR immunosequencing, statistical association of individual TCRs with disease status, and machine learning were combined to predict cytomegalovirus infection status. All discovery cohort repertoires had been generated on a single sequencing platform. Across approximately 400 genotyped donors of the cohort, an average of 235,054 unique TCR beta nucleotide sequences per donor were sequenced, and 15% to 20% of those sequences were non-productive. In a later analysis, previously published TCR beta repertoires from about 640 donors were re-analyzed and high-resolution HLA genotyping was added so that TCR occurrence patterns could be studied. The study was designed to test whether signatures of past pathogen exposure could be identified by cataloging public T cell receptors. Both class I and class II loci were covered by HLA typing, at four-digit resolution. An early release covering roughly 600 HLA-typed donors comprised about 290 gigabases of sequencing data and roughly 86 million unique TCR sequences. The number of donors typed differed by locus, with roughly 620-630 for A, B, C, DRB1 and DQB1, around 500 for DQA1, 600 to 610 for DPA1, and about 450 for DPB1. A later genetic analysis took genome-wide SNP genotypes for about 65% of the 666 donors and used that subset as a discovery cohort. Using immunosequencing, the study profiled T cell repertoires from approximately 700 subjects and related those repertoires to cytomegalovirus serostatus. To decide whether each TCR beta V gene segment behaved as functional or pseudogenic, an earlier analysis of some 600 of the donors relied on high-throughput TCR beta sequencing. Of the approximately 400 genotyped donors, approximately 82% fell in the genetic ancestry cluster associated with self-reported Caucasian donors. Donor age, sex, ethnicity and CMV serostatus were compiled together with the repertoire data. Rather than using new phenotypic data, the later analysis identified candidate immune exposures from TCR beta sequences and from how often those sequences occurred across donors. Besides the first cohort of 666 subjects, a separate validation cohort made up of 95 to 150 different subjects was used.

In the case of this clone: Its antigen is still unknown. Qualities for individual bases were not recorded, and no much larger clone is one base off.

The full study reports these points: In a later analysis, over 15,000 TCR beta sequences were associated with specific HLA alleles at a false discovery rate of 0.05. Presence/absence analyses assumed roughly uniform sequencing depth across donors, an assumption that may not hold. In this cohort, only TCR beta chains were sequenced, and detectable features were limited by the absence of alpha or paired-chain data. An association between a missense DCLRE1C variant and V-gene and J-gene trimming of TCR beta chains was found in a later genetic analysis and replicated in an independent cohort. Linkage disequilibrium might explain the correlated functional status among segregating V segments, but an unknown experimental factor could not be excluded. A later analysis found that most CMV-associated TCR beta chains appeared HLA-restricted, with HLA associations seemingly driven largely by CMV exposure. The only immune exposure information available for the cohort was CMV serostatus. The 87-base-pair reads could not distinguish some IMGT-functional V segments, including TRBV6-2 and TRBV6-3, so those segments were excluded. It was suggested by the authors that the approach could potentially be generalized to other disease states and immunological phenotypes. Assigning TCR associations to individual alleles was difficult when HLA alleles, especially DR and DQ, strongly co-occurred. A group of highly shared sequence variants was considered likely to be a technical artifact of the sequencing pipeline. The classifier was reported to diagnose cytomegalovirus status with high specificity and sensitivity in both the original and validation cohorts. A few of the identified cytomegalovirus-associated TCR beta chains were confirmed in vitro to be specific for cytomegalovirus antigens. In a later analysis, TCR association rates were found to vary across HLA loci, with the most associated TCRs seen for DRB1 alleles and the fewest for HLA-C alleles. In the study, around 150 TCR beta chains were listed as associated with cytomegalovirus. Because some donors lacked HLA typing at each locus, the association tests relied only on the typed subset. A later analysis reported that several top co-occurrence clusters appeared linked to parvovirus B19, influenza, CMV and Epstein-Barr virus. A later genetic analysis reported fewer N-insertions in productive TCRs among donors in an Asian-associated ancestry cluster than the approximately 670-donor mean. Fewer than 20 rarely observed V segments, including chromosome 9 orphons, were excluded from the earlier analysis of several hundred of the donors because counts were too low. Compared with equally common non-associated chains, HLA-associated TCR beta chains in a later analysis were more clonally expanded and had lower generation probabilities. Most TCR sequences were seen in very few donors, while some public TCRs were found in many individuals. An earlier analysis of around 540 of the donors showed that most TCR beta V segments appeared in productive rearrangements either about 87% or about 30% of the time, which broadly matched IMGT annotations. A further reported finding was that TCR beta sequences accurately predicted the HLA-A and HLA-B alleles for most subjects in the first cohort.

V loses 1 base at its end and J loses 7 bases; junction bases beyond the gene matches: 9. CDR1 and CDR2, looked up from the germline V gene, are MGHDK and SYGVNS. From its cysteine to its phenylalanine, the CDR3 spans 15 amino acids. The DNA shown is the 45-base CDR3, in frame from base 1. The cohort consisted of 666 healthy bone marrow donors. At the time of sampling, all cohort members were nominally healthy, though unrecorded immune exposures were likely present. The donor was CMV seronegative and belonged to the group of 320 or so seronegative cohort members. Each donor provided a peripheral blood sample, and peripheral blood mononuclear cells were used for TCR beta sequencing. The Qiagen DNeasy Blood Extraction Kit was used to extract genomic DNA from the blood cell samples. The library was obtained by the immunoSEQ multiplex PCR assay. For the multiplex PCR, a mixture combining 60 forward primers for TCR Vbeta segments and 13 reverse primers for TCR Jbeta segments was used. The CDR3 region of rearranged TCR beta genes was amplified from genomic DNA with a multiplex PCR assay. The amplified TCR beta libraries were sequenced on the Illumina HiSeq System as 87-base-pair reads. In the paper's pipeline: In a later analysis, 77 million or so unique TCR beta chains were counted across the roughly 610 repertoires, and about 9.9 million of these chains were shared by at least two donors. Raw reads were error-corrected and collapsed into unique sequences with a nearest-neighbor algorithm that merged closely related sequences to remove PCR and sequencing errors. To assign V, D and J gene segments, CDR3 sequences were aligned to IMGT reference sequences. Each retained sequence needed at least a six-nucleotide match to both a V gene segment and a J gene segment. Rearrangements were called productive when the CDR3 lacked stop codons and stayed in frame with V and J; all others were non-productive. CDR3 was defined by IMGT convention, running from the second conserved V-encoded cysteine to the conserved J-encoded phenylalanine. The earlier analysis of about 590 of the donors excluded sequences that lacked an unambiguous match to a single V gene segment. An earlier analysis of almost 600 of the donors classified V segments as functional when productive rearrangements were above 56.7% and as segregating when the standard deviation between donors was above 5%. A statistical classification framework was developed to diagnose cytomegalovirus status using the catalog of TCR beta chain sequences. In a later analysis, TCR nucleotide sequences were compared against IMGT/GENE-DB human TR gene sequences so that V and J genes could be assigned. Using the TCRdist pipeline, a later analysis assigned CDR3 sequences along with most-parsimonious VDJ recombination scenarios. In a later analysis, every TCR beta chain was defined by the combination of its CDR3 amino acid sequence and its V-gene family, and reads without a unique V-gene family were dropped. A later analysis removed 450 to 600 highly shared, low-generation-probability nucleotide sequences to deal with suspected cross-contamination and a sequencing artifact. In a later analysis, a clonal expansion index for each public chain was calculated from normalized within-repertoire ranks of inferred template counts. In a later analysis, generation probabilities were computed using a VDJ recombination model fitted to out-of-frame rearrangements, and the results were checked against IGoR. In a later analysis, hypergeometric tests were used to score TCR-TCR, TCR-HLA and TCR-CMV co-occurrence, with a repertoire-size bias correction applied to TCR pairs. A later analysis estimated false discovery rates by permuting HLA or CMV assignments 20 times. In a later analysis, co-occurring TCRs were grouped using DBSCAN, with TCRdist sequence similarity added in when clustering inside HLA-allele-positive subsets. Repertoires with fewer than 30,000 or more than 120,000 public chains, plus five repertoires with anomalous nucleotide sharing, were excluded from co-occurrence clustering. Imported from immuneACCESS, the table was reduced by TCRdb to in-frame sequences with V and J called. These copies leave out some clones; in studies compared against another copy, an unresolved V gene accounts for under half, and the cause of the remainder is not known. V and J calls and clone size are those listed in that table; D and trimming were worked out from the DNA. Within this sample are fewer than 250,000 clones, with around 79% of them counted one time only. The ten most abundant clones make up less than 2% of the sample.

The sequencing input was PBMCs. The chain is encoded by TRBV25-1 joined to TRBJ2-7; 8 bases in between match TRBD1. The source of this sequence is a male donor in good health and CMV-seronegative. Here is the DNA: TGTGCCAGCAGTGAATGGGGGCAGGGGGCAAGTGAGCAGTACTTC. It translates as CASSEWGQGASEQYF.